This T cell receptor beta chain was found in a study of cytomegalovirus exposure and HLA in healthy donors. Points from the study as a whole: Accurate HLA-A and HLA-B prediction from TCR beta sequences was reported for most subjects.

The PCR used 60 Vbeta and 13 Jbeta primers. TCRdb keeps only in-frame clones here, not all; method: immunoSEQ multiplex PCR. The sample records about 240,000 clones, just under 80% being singletons. There are a few counts of this clone. Its cognate antigen is unknown. The V gene's germline CDR1 is SGHVS and CDR2 FNYEAQ. V was clipped by 5 bases and J by 4 bases, with 23 bases between them. The CDR3 extends over 17 amino acids. The sample was PBMCs. The chain joins TRBV7-6 to TRBJ2-5, with D possibly being TRBD2 (5 bases). The sequence was collected from a boy younger than 18 in good health and CMV-seronegative. In DNA form, the CDR3 reads TGTGCCAGCAGCGTCTCAATGACGGGGATTAGGACAGAGACCCAGTACTTC. Amino acid sequence: CASSVSMTGIRTETQYF.